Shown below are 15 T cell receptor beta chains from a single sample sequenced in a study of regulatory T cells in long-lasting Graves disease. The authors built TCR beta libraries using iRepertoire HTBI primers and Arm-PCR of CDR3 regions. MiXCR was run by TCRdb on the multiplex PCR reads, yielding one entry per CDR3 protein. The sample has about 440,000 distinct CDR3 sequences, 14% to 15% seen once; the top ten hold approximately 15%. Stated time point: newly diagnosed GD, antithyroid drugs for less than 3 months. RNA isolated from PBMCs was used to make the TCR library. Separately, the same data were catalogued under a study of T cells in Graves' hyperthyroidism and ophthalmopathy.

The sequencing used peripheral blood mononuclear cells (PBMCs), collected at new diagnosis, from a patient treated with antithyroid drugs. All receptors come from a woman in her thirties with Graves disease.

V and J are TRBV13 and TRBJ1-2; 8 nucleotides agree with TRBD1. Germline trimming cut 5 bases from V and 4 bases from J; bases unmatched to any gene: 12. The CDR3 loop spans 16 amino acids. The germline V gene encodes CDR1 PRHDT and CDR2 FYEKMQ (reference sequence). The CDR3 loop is CASSDEKTGTGYGYTF. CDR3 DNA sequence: TGTGCCAGCAGCGACGAAAAAACGGGGACAGGCTATGGCTACACCTTC.

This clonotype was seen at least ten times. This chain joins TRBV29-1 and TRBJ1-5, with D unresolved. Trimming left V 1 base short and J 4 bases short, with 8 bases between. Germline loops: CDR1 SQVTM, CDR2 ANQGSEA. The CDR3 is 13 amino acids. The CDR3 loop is CSVEVVENQPQHF. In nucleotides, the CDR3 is TGCAGCGTTGAAGTGGTCGAGAATCAGCCCCAGCATTTT.

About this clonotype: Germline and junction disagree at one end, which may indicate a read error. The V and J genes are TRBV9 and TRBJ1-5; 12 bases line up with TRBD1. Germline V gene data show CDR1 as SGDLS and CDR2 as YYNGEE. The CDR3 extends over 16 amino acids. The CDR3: CTSSRGQGAPNQPQHF. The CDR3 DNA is TGTACCAGCAGCCGGGGACAGGGGGCCCCCAATCAGCCCCAGCATTTT.

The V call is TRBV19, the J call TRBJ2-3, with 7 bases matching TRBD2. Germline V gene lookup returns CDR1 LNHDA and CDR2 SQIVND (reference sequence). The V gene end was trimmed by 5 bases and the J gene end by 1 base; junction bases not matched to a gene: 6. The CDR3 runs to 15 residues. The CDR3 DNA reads TGTGCCAGTAGTTCGGTGAGCGGGGGCACAGATACGCAGTATTTT. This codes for CASSSVSGGTDTQYF.

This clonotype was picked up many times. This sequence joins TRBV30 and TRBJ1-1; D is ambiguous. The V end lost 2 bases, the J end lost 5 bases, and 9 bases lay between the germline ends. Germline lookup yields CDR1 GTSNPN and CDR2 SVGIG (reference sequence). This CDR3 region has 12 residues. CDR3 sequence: CAWSSRLTEAFF. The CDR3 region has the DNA TGTGCCTGGAGTTCCCGCCTTACTGAAGCTTTCTTT.

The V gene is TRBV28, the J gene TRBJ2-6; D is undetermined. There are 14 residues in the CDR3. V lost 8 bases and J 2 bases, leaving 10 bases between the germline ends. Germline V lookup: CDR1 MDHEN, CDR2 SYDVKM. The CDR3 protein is CASGQLPGANVLTF. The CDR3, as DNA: TGTGCCAGCGGTCAACTTCCTGGGGCCAACGTCCTGACTTTC.

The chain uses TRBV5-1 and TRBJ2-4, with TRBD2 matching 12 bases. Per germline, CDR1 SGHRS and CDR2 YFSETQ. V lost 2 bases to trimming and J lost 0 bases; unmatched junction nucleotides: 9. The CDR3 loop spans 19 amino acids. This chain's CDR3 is CASSFRTSGIGQAKNIQYF. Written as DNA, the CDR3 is TGCGCCAGCAGCTTTAGGACTAGCGGGATAGGTCAAGCCAAAAACATTCAGTACTTC.

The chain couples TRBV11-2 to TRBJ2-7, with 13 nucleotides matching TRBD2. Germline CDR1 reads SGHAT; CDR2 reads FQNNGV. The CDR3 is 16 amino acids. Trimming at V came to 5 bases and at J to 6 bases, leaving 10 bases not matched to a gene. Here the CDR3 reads CASSDSLAGGAREQYF. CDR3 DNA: TGTGCCAGCAGCGATTCACTAGCGGGAGGGGCACGCGAGCAGTACTTC.

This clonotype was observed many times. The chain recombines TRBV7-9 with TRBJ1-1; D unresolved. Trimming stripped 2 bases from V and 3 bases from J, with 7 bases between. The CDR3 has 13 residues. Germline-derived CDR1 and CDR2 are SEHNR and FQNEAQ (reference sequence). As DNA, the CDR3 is TGTGCCAGCAGCTTAACGGTGGACACTGAAGCTTTCTTT. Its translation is CASSLTVDTEAFF.

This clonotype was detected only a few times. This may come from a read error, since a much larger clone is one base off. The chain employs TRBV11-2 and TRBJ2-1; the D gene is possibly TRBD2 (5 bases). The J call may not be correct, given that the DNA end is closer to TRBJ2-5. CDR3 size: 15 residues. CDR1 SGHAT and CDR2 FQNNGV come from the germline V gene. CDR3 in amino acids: CASSFDGMNEGTQYF. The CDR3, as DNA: TGTGCCAGCAGCTTCGACGGGATGAACGAAGGGACCCAGTACTTC.

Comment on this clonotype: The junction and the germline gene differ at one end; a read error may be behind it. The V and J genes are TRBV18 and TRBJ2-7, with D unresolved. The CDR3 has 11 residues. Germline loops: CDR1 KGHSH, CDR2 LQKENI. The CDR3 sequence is CSSSPSYEQYF. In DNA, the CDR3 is TGTTCCAGCTCACCAAGCTACGAGCAGTACTTC.

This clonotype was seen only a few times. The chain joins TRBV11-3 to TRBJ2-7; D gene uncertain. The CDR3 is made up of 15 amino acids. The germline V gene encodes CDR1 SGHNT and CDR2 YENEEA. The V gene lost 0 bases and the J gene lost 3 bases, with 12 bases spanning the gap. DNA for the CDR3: TGTGCCAGCAGCTTAGATCACGACACCTTCTACGAGCAGTACTTC. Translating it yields CASSLDHDTFYEQYF.

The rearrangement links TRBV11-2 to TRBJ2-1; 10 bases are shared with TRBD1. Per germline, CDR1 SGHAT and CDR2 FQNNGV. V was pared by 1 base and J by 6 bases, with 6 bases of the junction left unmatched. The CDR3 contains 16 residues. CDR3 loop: CASSLVRDRGGNEQFF. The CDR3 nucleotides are TGTGCCAGCAGCTTAGTAAGGGACAGGGGTGGCAATGAGCAGTTCTTC.

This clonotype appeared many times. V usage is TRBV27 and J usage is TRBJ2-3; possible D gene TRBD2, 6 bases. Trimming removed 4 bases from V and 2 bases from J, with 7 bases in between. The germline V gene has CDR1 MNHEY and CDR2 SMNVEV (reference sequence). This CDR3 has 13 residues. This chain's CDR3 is CASSWRATDTQYF. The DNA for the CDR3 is TGTGCCAGCAGTTGGAGGGCCACAGATACGCAGTATTTT.

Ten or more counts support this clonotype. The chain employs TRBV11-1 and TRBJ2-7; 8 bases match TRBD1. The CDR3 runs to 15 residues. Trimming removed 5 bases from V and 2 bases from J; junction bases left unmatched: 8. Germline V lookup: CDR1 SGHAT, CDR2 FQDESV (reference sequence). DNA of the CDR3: TGTGCCAGCAGCGAATTACTGACAGGGGCCTACGAGCAGTACTTC. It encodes CASSELLTGAYEQYF.